This entry concerns a single TCR beta chain. Its antigen is not known. This record belongs to a study of CD8+ T cells in alopecia areata. Whole-study findings and limits: Persistence of many expanded lesional clones was seen in scalp and blood during tofacitinib. Scalp sequencing captures resident alphabeta T cells of normal skin too. One nonresponder makes the tie between baseline CD8+ expansion and response uncertain.

The treatment was: oral pan-JAK inhibitor, 5-10 mg twice daily. The germline V gene encodes CDR1 ENHRY and CDR2 SYGVKD. The CDR3 extends over 14 amino acids. The V end lost 6 bases, the J end lost 3 bases, and 12 bases lay between the germline ends. Extraction of RNA preceded its reverse transcription into cDNA, which served as the sequencing template. TCRdb's table, derived via immunoSEQ multiplex PCR, lists solely in-frame clones and lacks some. Of 150,000 to 250,000 clones in the sample, 58% were seen once. The sequence derives from a human donor with alopecia areata. The chain combines TRBV10-3 with TRBJ1-5, with TRBD1 as a possible D gene (6 bases). This specimen consisted of CD4+ T cells sorted from blood, obtained at week 24, from a patient treated with tofacitinib. Here the CDR3 reads CAISPDRFNQPQHF. Written as DNA, the CDR3 is TGTGCCATCAGCCCCGACAGGTTCAATCAGCCCCAGCATTTT.